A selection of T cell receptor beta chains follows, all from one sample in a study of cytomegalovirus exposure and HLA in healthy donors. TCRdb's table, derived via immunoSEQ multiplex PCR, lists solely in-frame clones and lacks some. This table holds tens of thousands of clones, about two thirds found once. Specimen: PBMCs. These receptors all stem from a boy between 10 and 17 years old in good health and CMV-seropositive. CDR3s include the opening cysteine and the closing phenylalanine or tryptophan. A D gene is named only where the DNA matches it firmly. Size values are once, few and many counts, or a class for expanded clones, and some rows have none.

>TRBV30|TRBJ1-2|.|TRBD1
TGTGCCTGGAGTTCAAAGGGGACAGGGGGCGCGAGAGGCTACACCTTC
CAWSSKGTGGARGYTF
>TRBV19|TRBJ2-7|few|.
TGTGCCAGTAGTATAGGGAGCCATACCTACGAGCAGTACTTC
CASSIGSHTYEQYF
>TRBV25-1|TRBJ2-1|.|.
TGTGCCAGCAGTGATCCGGCGCGGGCACACAATGAGCAGTTCTTC
CASSDPARAHNEQFF
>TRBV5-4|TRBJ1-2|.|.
TGTGCCAGCAGTCTAAACAACTATGGCTACACCTTC
CASSLNNYGYTF
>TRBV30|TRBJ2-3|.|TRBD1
TGTGCCTGGAGTGACAGGGGGCGCACAGATACGCAGTATTTT
CAWSDRGRTDTQYF
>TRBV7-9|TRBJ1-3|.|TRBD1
TGTGCCAGCAGCCGGGACAGGGGGCAATCTGGAAACACCATATATTTT
CASSRDRGQSGNTIYF
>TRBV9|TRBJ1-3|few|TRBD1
TGTGCCAGCAGCGTAAATCCGGGACAGGGTGTAAACACCATATATTTT
CASSVNPGQGVNTIYF
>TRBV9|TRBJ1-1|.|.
TGTGCCAGCAGCGTAGAAGGCAGGGTGAACACTGAAGCTTTCTTT
CASSVEGRVNTEAFF
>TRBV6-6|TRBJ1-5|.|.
TGTGCCAGCAGTTACTCGAATACACCTAATCAGCCCCAGCATTTT
CASSYSNTPNQPQHF
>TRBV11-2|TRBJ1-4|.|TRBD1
TGTGCCAGCAGCCAGGACAGGTCCAGTGAAAAACTGTTTTTT
CASSQDRSSEKLFF
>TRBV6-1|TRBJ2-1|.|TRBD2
TGTGCCAGCAGTGGGGCCGGGACTAGCGGGGGGTTAGTGCAGTTCTTC
CASSGAGTSGGLVQFF
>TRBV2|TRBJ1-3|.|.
TGTGCCAGCAGCACACAGGGAGCTGGAAACACCATATATTTT
CASSTQGAGNTIYF
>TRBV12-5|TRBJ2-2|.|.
TGTGCTAGTGGCAGCCATTTTACGGGACTGAACACCGGGGAGCTGTTTTTT
CASGSHFTGLNTGELFF
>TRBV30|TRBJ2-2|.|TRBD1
TGTGCCTGGAGTGTACTAGGGGGCGCCGGGGAGCTGTTTTTT
CAWSVLGGAGELFF
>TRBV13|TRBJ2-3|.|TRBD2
TGTGCCAGCAGCTCCAGCGGGGCAGAAGATACGCAGTATTTT
CASSSSGAEDTQYF
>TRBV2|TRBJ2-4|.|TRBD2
TGTGCCAGCAGTGGAGTTAGCGGGGGAGCCAAAAACATTCAGTACTTC
CASSGVSGGAKNIQYF
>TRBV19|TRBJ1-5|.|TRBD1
TGTGCCAGTACCCCCCGGACGACAGGGCCCCGCCATCAGCCCCAGCATTTT
CASTPRTTGPRHQPQHF
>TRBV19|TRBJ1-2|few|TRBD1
TGTGCCAGTAGTTCAAGGGGGACAGGGGGCACCGGTGGCTACACCTTC
CASSSRGTGGTGGYTF
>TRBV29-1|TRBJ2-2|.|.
TGCAGCGTCGCGGAGTCTGCGAACACCGGGGAGCTGTTTTTT
CSVAESANTGELFF
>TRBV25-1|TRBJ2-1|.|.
TGTGCCAGCAGTGAAGCGGGAACGGGAGTGTACAATGAGCAGTTCTTC
CASSEAGTGVYNEQFF
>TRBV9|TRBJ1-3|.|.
TGTGCCAGCAGCGTAGGCGGGGGACCGGCTGGAAACACCATATATTTT
CASSVGGGPAGNTIYF
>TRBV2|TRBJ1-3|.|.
TGTGCCAGCAGTCGTGGCGGAAACACCATATATTTT
CASSRGGNTIYF
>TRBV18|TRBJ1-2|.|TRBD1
TGTGCCAGCTCACGGGACAGGGAATACACCTTC
CASSRDREYTF
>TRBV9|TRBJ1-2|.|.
TGTGCCAGCAGCCCGAAAATCAGGGGCGACTATGGCTACACCTTC
CASSPKIRGDYGYTF
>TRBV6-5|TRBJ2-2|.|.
TGTGCCAGCAGTTACTCGACGGGGTATGGCACCGGGGAGCTGTTTTTT
CASSYSTGYGTGELFF
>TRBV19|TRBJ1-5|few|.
TGTGCCAGTAGTCCCAGGGATTTTGGACAGCCCCAGCATTTT
CASSPRDFGQPQHF
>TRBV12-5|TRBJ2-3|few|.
TGTGCTAGTGGTTTGTCGTTAGTTGGTCCAGATACGCAGTATTTT
CASGLSLVGPDTQYF
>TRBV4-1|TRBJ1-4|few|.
TGCGCCAGCAGCCAAGCGACAGGAGGGAGGGAACTGTTTTTT
CASSQATGGRELFF
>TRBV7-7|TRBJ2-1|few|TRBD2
TGTGCTAGCAGCACTTGTGATAGCGCGGGACTAGCGGTCTCCTACAATGAGCAGTTCTTC
CASSTCDSAGLAVSYNEQFF
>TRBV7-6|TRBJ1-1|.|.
TGTGCCAGCAGCCAAACAGGGATTGGCACTGAAGCTTTCTTT
CASSQTGIGTEAFF
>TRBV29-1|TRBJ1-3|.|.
TGCAGCGTTGACAGGGAACGCTCTGGAAACACCATATATTTT
CSVDRERSGNTIYF
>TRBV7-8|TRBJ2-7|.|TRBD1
TGTGCCAGCAGCCCCGGGACAGGTACCTACGAGCAGTACTTC
CASSPGTGTYEQYF
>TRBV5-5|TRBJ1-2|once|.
TGTGCCAGCAGCTTGTCCGAGCTGTCTCTACACTCCGGGGGCTACACCTTC
CASSLSELSLHSGGYTF
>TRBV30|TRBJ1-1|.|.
TGTGCCTGGAGTGTACAGAGTTACACTGAAGCTTTCTTT
CAWSVQSYTEAFF
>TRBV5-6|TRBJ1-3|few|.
TGTGCCAGCAGCTTGGGACACACTGGAAACACCATATATTTT
CASSLGHTGNTIYF
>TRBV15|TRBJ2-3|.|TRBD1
TGTGCCACCAGCAGAGATGGACGGTCAGGGGGAACAGATACGCAGTATTTT
CATSRDGRSGGTDTQYF
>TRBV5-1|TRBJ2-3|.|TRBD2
TGCGCCAGCAGCTCCGGACTAGCGGGGGTGGCAGATACGCAGTATTTT
CASSSGLAGVADTQYF
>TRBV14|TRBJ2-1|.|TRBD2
TGTGCCAGCAGCCAAGAGGTTAGCGGGGGATACAATTTTTACAATGAGCAGTTCTTC
CASSQEVSGGYNFYNEQFF
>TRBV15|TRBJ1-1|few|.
TGTGCCACCAGCAGAGATGATTTTGGGGCGAACACTGAAGCTTTCTTT
CATSRDDFGANTEAFF